The 31 T cell receptor beta chains below were found in one sample sequenced in a study. In TCRdb, the 5' RACE reads were re-called with MiXCR into one record per CDR3 protein. The data contain approximately 40,000 distinct CDR3 sequences, around 30% of them singletons. Material for sequencing was tumor-infiltrating memory CD4+ T cells sorted from the breast tumor. The subset is: memory CD4+ T cells, CD4+CD45RO+CD25-. Every receptor here comes from a female donor with breast cancer.

This clonotype was counted many times. The chain couples TRBV5-1 to TRBJ2-5; 8 positions match TRBD2. Germline V gives CDR1 SGHRS, CDR2 YFSETQ. The CDR3 spans 16 residues. Trimming at V came to 0 bases and at J to 0 bases, leaving 4 bases not matched to a gene. CDR3 loop: CASSLGIAGNQETQYF. The CDR3 DNA is TGCGCCAGCAGCTTGGGTATAGCGGGGAACCAAGAGACCCAGTACTTC.

This sequence joins TRBV6-6 and TRBJ1-1; 8 bases line up with TRBD1. The CDR3 contains 14 residues. V shed 5 bases and J 9 bases; nucleotides not matched to a gene: 11. Germline V gene sequence: CDR1 MNHNY, CDR2 SVGAGI (reference sequence). CDR3 loop: CASSHLGQGGKAFF. Written as DNA, the CDR3 is TGTGCCAGCAGTCACCTAGGACAGGGTGGGAAAGCTTTCTTT.

This clonotype was seen only a few times. This sequence joins TRBV6-5 and TRBJ2-3; 11 bases fit TRBD2. This CDR3 has 19 amino acids. CDR1 is MNHEY, CDR2 SVGAGI, per germline. The junction had 10 bases not matched to a gene; V was cut back by 0 bases and J by 2 bases. The CDR3 region is CASSYSSSGGAFFTDTQYF. In nucleotides, the CDR3 is TGTGCCAGCAGTTACTCGAGTAGCGGGGGGGCCTTTTTCACAGATACGCAGTATTTT.

The genes are TRBV6-5 and TRBJ2-6; D is uncertain. The V gene lost 4 bases and the J gene lost 0 bases, with 10 bases spanning the gap. The CDR3 covers 16 residues. Germline V CDR1 and CDR2: MNHEY, SVGAGI. As DNA, the CDR3 is TGTGCCAGCAGTTTACGATACCTCTCTGGGGCCAACGTCCTGACTTTC. Translated, it gives CASSLRYLSGANVLTF.

The chain employs TRBV9 and TRBJ1-1, with 9 bases aligning to TRBD1. Germline values: CDR1 SGDLS, CDR2 YYNGEE. The V segment lost 3 bases and the J segment 3 bases; nucleotides outside the gene matches: 12. The CDR3 is made up of 17 amino acids. The CDR3: CASSAPPGTGWDTEAFF. The CDR3, as DNA: TGTGCCAGCAGCGCCCCCCCCGGGACAGGGTGGGACACTGAAGCTTTCTTT.

This clonotype showed up just a few times. The chain employs TRBV4-2 and TRBJ2-1; 7 positions match TRBD2. Trimming took 1 base from V and 5 from J; bases not matched to a gene: 8. Looked up from germline, CDR1 is LGHNA and CDR2 is YNFKEQ. CDR3 size: 16 residues. CDR3 nucleotide sequence: TGTGCCAGCAGCCAAGCGGGGGGAGGGCCCCACAATGAGCAGTTCTTC. Its protein is CASSQAGGGPHNEQFF.

The CDR3 here is CASSFIECPNQPQHF. CDR3 coding DNA: TGCGCCAGCAGCTTTATAGAGTGCCCGAATCAGCCCCAGCATTTT. This chain connects TRBV5-1 to TRBJ1-5; the D is unclear. There are 15 residues in the CDR3. Between the trimmed V and J ends, which lost 2 bases and 4 bases, there was a span of 13 bases. Germline V gene data show CDR1 as SGHRS and CDR2 as YFSETQ.

The chain combines TRBV3-1 with TRBJ2-2; 7 bases fit TRBD2. CDR1 is LGHDT and CDR2 is YNNKEL in the germline V gene (reference sequence). After removal of 2 bases from V and 5 bases from J, the junction contained 5 bases not matched to a gene. CDR3 length: 15 amino acids. CDR3 sequence: CASSQLSLATGELFF. The CDR3 region has the DNA TGTGCCAGCAGCCAACTCTCACTAGCGACCGGGGAGCTGTTTTTT.

The chain has TRBV4-1 and TRBJ1-5; tentatively, D is TRBD1 (5 bases). Germline loops: CDR1 MGHRA, CDR2 YSYEKL. V was clipped by 1 base and J by 12 bases, with 25 bases between them. The CDR3 runs to 17 residues. Here the CDR3 reads CASSQVAGGRGIYLQHF. The CDR3 DNA is TGCGCCAGCAGCCAAGTTGCGGGGGGAAGGGGAATATACCTCCAGCATTTT.

This chain connects TRBV10-3 to TRBJ1-2; tentative D call: TRBD1 (6 bases). CDR3 length equals 14 residues. Germline CDR1 reads ENHRY; CDR2 reads SYGVKD. The V and J ends lost 0 bases and 8 bases respectively, with 13 bases between them. The CDR3 protein is CAISESIGGGGYTF. The CDR3 nucleotides are TGTGCCATCAGTGAGTCGATAGGGGGAGGCGGCTACACCTTC.

V is TRBV7-2 and J is TRBJ2-2, with 7 nucleotides matching TRBD2. The V segment lost 1 base and the J segment 4 bases; nucleotides outside the gene matches: 6. In germline, CDR1 is SGHTA, CDR2 FQGNSA. CDR3 length: 16 residues. CDR3 nucleotide sequence: TGTGCCAGCAGCTTAGTTAGCGGGCCGGGCACCGGGGAGCTGTTTTTT. It translates to CASSLVSGPGTGELFF.

As to this clonotype: A read error is likely, as this CDR3 ends without the conserved phenylalanine or tryptophan. The chain is built from TRBV20-1 and TRBJ1-4; D unclear. Germline V gives CDR1 DFQATT, CDR2 SNEGSKA (reference sequence). CDR3 length equals 12 residues. The CDR3 bases are TGCAGCGGTGGAGCAACTACTGAAAAACTGTTTTAT. It translates to CSGGATTEKLFY.

As regards this clonotype: A read error may be the cause here, since a much bigger clone is one base away. CDR3 DNA: TGCGCCAGCAGCTTGGGGGGAAATGAGCAGCTCTTC. It codes for CASSLGGNEQLF. The V call is TRBV5-1, the J call TRBJ2-1; D ambiguous. The CDR3 extends over 12 amino acids. Germline V gene data show CDR1 as SGHRS and CDR2 as YFSETQ.

CDR3 residues: CASSPRLAGGRETQYF. As DNA, the CDR3 is TGTGCCAGCAGCCCACGACTAGCGGGGGGGCGTGAGACCCAGTACTTC. The rearrangement joins TRBV7-3 to TRBJ2-5; the match to TRBD2 covers 14 bases. Losses at the gene ends were 5 bases for V and 5 bases for J; bases not matched to a gene: 7. The CDR3 is 16 residues long. Per germline, CDR1 SGHTA and CDR2 FQGTGA.

Worth noting for this clonotype: Given a much more abundant clone one base away, this may be a read error. The CDR3 sequence: CASSDAGGDADTQYF. The CDR3 region has the DNA TGCGCCAGCAGCGACGCAGGGGGCGATGCAGATACGCAGTATTTT. The chain uses TRBV5-1 and TRBJ2-3, with 8 bases identical to TRBD1. Unmatched junction bases numbered 8, after V lost 4 bases and J lost 4 bases. The CDR3 has 15 amino acids. Germline loops: CDR1 SGHRS, CDR2 YFSETQ.

The CDR3 DNA reads TGTGCCAGCGGGCCTCAGCCCCAGCATTTT. Amino acids: CASGPQPQHF. The gene calls are TRBV27 and TRBJ1-5; unclear D gene. The CDR3 has 10 residues. V lost 8 bases, J lost 6 bases, and 5 bases lay in between. CDR1 is MNHEY, CDR2 SMNVEV, per germline (reference sequence).

This chain connects TRBV5-1 to TRBJ1-1; D not resolved. Germline V lookup: CDR1 SGHRS, CDR2 YFSETQ. The CDR3 is made up of 14 amino acids. Trimming shortened V by 0 bases and J by 4 bases, and 10 bases separated the two germline ends. CDR3 region: CASSLGDRGTEAFF. Written as DNA, the CDR3 is TGCGCCAGCAGCTTGGGGGATCGGGGCACTGAAGCTTTCTTT.

There are a few counts of this clonotype. The genes are TRBV15 and TRBJ2-3; the match to TRBD2 covers 11 bases. The CDR3 totals 17 residues. With V trimmed by 0 bases and J by 3 bases, 5 bases remained unmatched. Germline values: CDR1 LNHNV, CDR2 YYDKDF (reference sequence). The CDR3 sequence is CATSRDLAGGSTDTQYF. The DNA of the CDR3 is TGTGCCACCAGCAGAGATTTAGCGGGAGGGTCTACAGATACGCAGTATTTT.

The chain recombines TRBV20-1 with TRBJ2-7; perhaps D is TRBD1 or TRBD2 (5 bases each). Germline V lookup: CDR1 DFQATT, CDR2 SNEGSKA (reference sequence). The CDR3 has 14 amino acids. Trimming shortened V by 5 bases and J by 4 bases, and 18 bases separated the two germline ends. The CDR3 nucleotides read TGCAGTGCTGCGTTGGGGGACGACGGGTACGAGCAGTACTTC. It is translated as CSAALGDDGYEQYF.

This clonotype has only a few counts. The chain recombines TRBV9 with TRBJ1-6; TRBD1 is a possible D gene (5 bases). Trimming removed 4 bases at V and 10 bases at J, with 12 bases between. This CDR3 has 13 residues. Germline CDR1 reads SGDLS; CDR2 reads YYNGEE. CDR3 residues: CASSTPGGSPLHF. The CDR3 bases are TGTGCCAGCAGCACTCCCGGGGGGTCACCCCTCCACTTT.

V is TRBV28 and J is TRBJ1-5; D is ambiguous. Germline loops: CDR1 MDHEN, CDR2 SYDVKM. V was pared by 1 base and J by 7 bases, with 14 bases between. This CDR3 spans 15 amino acids. CDR3 protein: CASSLSPRGGQPQHF. The CDR3 nucleotides read TGTGCCAGCAGTTTATCGCCCCGGGGTGGGCAGCCCCAGCATTTT.

As to this clonotype: A read error may explain this, as a much larger clone is one base away. The chain has TRBV6-2 or TRBV6-3 and TRBJ2-3, with a weak D call TRBD1 (6 bases). The CDR3 runs to 13 residues. Per germline, CDR1 MNHEY and CDR2 SVGEGT. The CDR3 region has the DNA TGTGCCAGCGGTTACCAGGGGCCAGATACGCAGTATTTT. Translation: CASGYQGPDTQYF.

Of note for this clonotype: At one boundary the junction diverges from the germline segment, which might be a read error. The chain is built from TRBV2 and TRBJ1-1; tentatively, D is TRBD1 (5 bases). Germline lookup yields CDR1 SNHLY and CDR2 FYNNEI. The CDR3 sequence is 14 residues long. CDR3 amino acids: CASSGAGTNTEAFF. CDR3 coding DNA: TGTGCCAGCAGTGGTGCAGGGACGAACACTGAAGCCTTCTTT.

This clonotype was observed a few times. The chain employs TRBV27 and TRBJ1-6; 7 bases agree with TRBD1. This CDR3 is 16 amino acids long. CDR1 MNHEY and CDR2 SMNVEV come from the germline V gene (reference sequence). With 0 bases clipped from V and 3 bases from J, the junction kept 2 bases outside the gene matches. The CDR3 bases are TGTGCCAGCAGTTTATCTGACAGGGTCTATAATTCACCCCTCCACTTT. Protein: CASSLSDRVYNSPLHF.

This chain connects TRBV12-3 or TRBV12-4 to TRBJ2-1; TRBD2 matches at 8 bases. The CDR3 is made up of 14 amino acids. After removal of 1 base from V and 7 bases from J, the junction contained 3 bases not matched to a gene. CDR3 amino acids: CASSLGTSTNEQFF. The DNA for the CDR3 is TGTGCCAGCAGTTTAGGGACTAGCACGAATGAGCAGTTCTTC.

This sequence joins TRBV7-9 and TRBJ1-1, with D maybe TRBD1 (6 bases). V gave up 3 bases and J gave up 5 bases, with 13 bases separating them. This CDR3 is built from 14 residues. Per germline, CDR1 SEHNR and CDR2 FQNEAQ (reference sequence). As DNA, the CDR3 is TGTGCCAGCAGCTTGTACAGGGAAGAGACTGAAGCTTTCTTT. Protein sequence: CASSLYREETEAFF.

The chain is built from TRBV2 and TRBJ2-7; D possibly corresponds to TRBD2 (6 bases). The V gene's germline CDR1 is SNHLY and CDR2 FYNNEI. The CDR3 is 13 amino acids. Trimming pared 8 bases from V and 2 bases from J, leaving 13 bases between. Written as DNA, the CDR3 is TGTGCCAGCGAGTCACGGGGGACCTACGAGCAGTACTTC. The encoded protein is CASESRGTYEQYF.

This clonotype occurred many times. The chain has TRBV4-1 and TRBJ2-7; perhaps D is TRBD1 or TRBD2 (5 bases each). Trimming removed 0 bases at V and 6 bases at J, with 15 bases between. The CDR3 runs 15 residues. Germline V gene sequence: CDR1 MGHRA, CDR2 YSYEKL. For the CDR3, the DNA is TGCGCCAGCAGCCAAGATTCTCAGGGAGCCATCGAGCAGTACTTC. Amino acid sequence: CASSQDSQGAIEQYF.

The J gene is TRBJ1-2, the V gene TRBV5-5, with 7 bases matching TRBD1. The CDR3 is 14 amino acids. Trimming cost V 0 bases and J 4 bases; bases outside gene matches: 3. The germline V gene has CDR1 SGHKS and CDR2 YYEKEE (reference sequence). The CDR3 region is CASSLEGATYGYTF. CDR3 coding DNA: TGTGCCAGCAGCTTGGAGGGGGCCACCTATGGCTACACCTTC.

This clonotype was recorded at least ten times. The chain is built from TRBV5-4 and TRBJ2-1, with D possibly being TRBD1 (5 bases). CDR3 size: 14 residues. Trimming took off 3 bases at V and 3 bases at J, with 10 bases between the two ends. Germline V gene lookup returns CDR1 SGHNT and CDR2 YYREEE (reference sequence). The DNA of the CDR3 is TGTGCCAGCAGCTCCAGGGTACGCTACAATGAGCAGTTCTTC. Translation: CASSSRVRYNEQFF.

The V gene is TRBV6-5, the J gene TRBJ1-2; 7 nucleotides align to TRBD1. Germline CDR1 and CDR2: MNHEY and SVGAGI. This CDR3 region has 18 residues. The V gene end was trimmed by 6 bases and the J gene end by 0 bases; junction bases not matched to a gene: 16. CDR3: CASSPVAGTVTANYGYTF. In nucleotides, the CDR3 is TGTGCCAGCAGCCCCGTGGCGGGGACAGTCACCGCTAACTATGGCTACACCTTC.